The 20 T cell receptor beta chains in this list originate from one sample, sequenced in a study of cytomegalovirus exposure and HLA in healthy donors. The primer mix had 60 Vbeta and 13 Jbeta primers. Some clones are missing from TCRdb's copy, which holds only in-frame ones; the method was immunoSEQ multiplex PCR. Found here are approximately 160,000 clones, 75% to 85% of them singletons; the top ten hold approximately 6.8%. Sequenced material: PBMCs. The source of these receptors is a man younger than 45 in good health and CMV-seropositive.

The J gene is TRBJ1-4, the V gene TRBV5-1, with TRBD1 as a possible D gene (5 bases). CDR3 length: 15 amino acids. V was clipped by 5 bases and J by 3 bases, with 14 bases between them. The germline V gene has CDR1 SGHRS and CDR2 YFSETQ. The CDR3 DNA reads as TGCGCCAGCAGACATCTAAGGGGTGCTAATGAAAAACTGTTTTTT. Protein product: CASRHLRGANEKLFF. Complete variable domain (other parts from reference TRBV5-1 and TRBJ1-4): KAGVTQTPRYLIKTRGQQVTLSCSPISGHRSVSWYQQTPGQGLQFLFEYFSETQRNKGNFPGRFSGRQFSNSRSEMNVSTLELGDSALYLCASRHLRGANEKLFFGSGTQLSVL.

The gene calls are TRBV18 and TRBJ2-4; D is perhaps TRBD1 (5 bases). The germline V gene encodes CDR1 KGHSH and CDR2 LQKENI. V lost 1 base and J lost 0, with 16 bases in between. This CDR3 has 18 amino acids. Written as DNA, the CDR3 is TGTGCCAGCTCACCACTAACGCAGACAGACTTAGCCAAAAACATTCAGTACTTC. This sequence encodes CASSPLTQTDLAKNIQYF.

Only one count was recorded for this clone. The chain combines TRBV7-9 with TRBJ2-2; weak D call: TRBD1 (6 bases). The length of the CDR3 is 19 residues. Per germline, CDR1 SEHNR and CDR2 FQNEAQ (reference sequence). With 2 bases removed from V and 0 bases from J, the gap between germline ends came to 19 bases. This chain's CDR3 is CASSLLQDRINANTGELFF. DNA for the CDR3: TGTGCCAGCAGCTTACTCCAAGACAGGATAAACGCGAACACCGGGGAGCTGTTTTTT.

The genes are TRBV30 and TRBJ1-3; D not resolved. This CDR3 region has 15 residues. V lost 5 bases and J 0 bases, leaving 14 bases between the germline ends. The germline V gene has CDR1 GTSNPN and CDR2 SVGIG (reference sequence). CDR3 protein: CAWGFPGHSGNTIYF. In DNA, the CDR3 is TGTGCCTGGGGTTTTCCCGGTCACTCTGGAAACACCATATATTTT.

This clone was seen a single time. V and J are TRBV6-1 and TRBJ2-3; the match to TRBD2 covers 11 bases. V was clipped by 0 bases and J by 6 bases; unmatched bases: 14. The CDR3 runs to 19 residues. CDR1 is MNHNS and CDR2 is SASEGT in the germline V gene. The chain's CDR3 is CASSEASLPSGGKLDTQYF. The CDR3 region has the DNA TGTGCCAGCAGTGAAGCGTCGCTGCCTAGCGGGGGGAAATTGGATACGCAGTATTTT.

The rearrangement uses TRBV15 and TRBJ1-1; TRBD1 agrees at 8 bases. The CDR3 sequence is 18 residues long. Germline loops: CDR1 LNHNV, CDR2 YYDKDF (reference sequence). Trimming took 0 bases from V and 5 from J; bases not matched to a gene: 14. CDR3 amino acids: CATSRDEGWDRRYTEAFF. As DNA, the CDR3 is TGTGCCACCAGCAGAGATGAGGGATGGGACAGGAGGTATACTGAAGCTTTCTTT.

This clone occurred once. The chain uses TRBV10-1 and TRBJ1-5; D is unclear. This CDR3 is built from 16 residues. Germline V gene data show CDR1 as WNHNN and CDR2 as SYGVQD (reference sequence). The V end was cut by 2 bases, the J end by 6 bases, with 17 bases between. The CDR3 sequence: CASSEVGAEGCQPQHF. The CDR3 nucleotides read TGCGCCAGCAGTGAGGTGGGCGCAGAAGGCTGTCAGCCCCAGCATTTT.

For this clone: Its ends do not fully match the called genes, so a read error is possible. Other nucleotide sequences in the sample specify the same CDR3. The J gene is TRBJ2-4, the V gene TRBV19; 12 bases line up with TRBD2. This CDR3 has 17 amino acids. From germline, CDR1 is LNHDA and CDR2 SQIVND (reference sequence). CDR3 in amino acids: CASRPGPSTSGSDIQYF. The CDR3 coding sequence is TGTGCCAGTAGACCAGGACCTTCGACTAGCGGGAGTGACATCCAGTACTTC.

CDR3 residues: CASSSGLAGGNEQFF. DNA of the CDR3: TGTGCCAGCAGCTCGGGACTAGCGGGAGGCAATGAGCAGTTCTTC. V gene TRBV11-3 combines with J gene TRBJ2-1, with 15 bases aligning to TRBD2. Germline CDR1 reads SGHNT; CDR2 reads YENEEA. Trimming cost V 4 bases and J 6 bases; bases outside gene matches: 1. The CDR3 loop spans 15 amino acids.

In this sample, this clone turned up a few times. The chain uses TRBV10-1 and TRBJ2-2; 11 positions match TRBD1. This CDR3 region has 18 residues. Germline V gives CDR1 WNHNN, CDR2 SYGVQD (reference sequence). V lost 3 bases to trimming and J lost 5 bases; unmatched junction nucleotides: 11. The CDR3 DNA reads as TGCGCCAGCAGTGATATTGGGACAGGGGGAAAACCAACCGGGGAGCTGTTTTTT. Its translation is CASSDIGTGGKPTGELFF.

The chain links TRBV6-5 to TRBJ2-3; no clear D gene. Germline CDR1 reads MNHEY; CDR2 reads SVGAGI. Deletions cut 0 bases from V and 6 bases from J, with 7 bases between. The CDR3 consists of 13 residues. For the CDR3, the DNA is TGTGCCAGCAGTTACTCAATGTCGGATACGCAGTATTTT. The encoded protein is CASSYSMSDTQYF.

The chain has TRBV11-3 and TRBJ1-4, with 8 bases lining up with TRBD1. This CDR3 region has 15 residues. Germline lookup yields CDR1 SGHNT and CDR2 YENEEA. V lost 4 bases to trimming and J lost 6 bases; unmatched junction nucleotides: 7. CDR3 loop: CASSSRTGLDEKLFF. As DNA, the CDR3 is TGTGCCAGCAGCTCGCGGACAGGGTTGGATGAAAAACTGTTTTTT. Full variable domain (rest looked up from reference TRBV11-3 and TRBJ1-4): EAGVVQSPRYKIIEKKQPVAFWCNPISGHNTLYWYLQNLGQGPELLIRYENEEAVDDSQLPKDRFSAERLKGVDSTLKIQPAELGDSAVYLCASSSRTGLDEKLFFGSGTQLSVL.

In DNA form, the CDR3 reads TGTGCCAGCAGCCATGGAGGGAGAGGAGAAACAGATACGCAGTATTTT. Translated: CASSHGGRGETDTQYF. The chain employs TRBV7-3 and TRBJ2-3; the D gene is possibly TRBD2 (6 bases). This CDR3 has 16 residues. CDR1 is SGHTA and CDR2 is FQGTGA in the germline V gene. V was cut by 5 bases and J by 3 bases, with 18 bases left in between.

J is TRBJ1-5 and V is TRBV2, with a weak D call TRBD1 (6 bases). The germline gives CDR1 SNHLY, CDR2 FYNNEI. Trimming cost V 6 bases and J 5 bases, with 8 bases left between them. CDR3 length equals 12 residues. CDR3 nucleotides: TGTGCCAGCAGGCGGACAGATCAGCCCCAGCATTTT. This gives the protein CASRRTDQPQHF. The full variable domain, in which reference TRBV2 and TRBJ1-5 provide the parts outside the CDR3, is EPEVTQTPSHQVTQMGQEVILRCVPISNHLYFYWYRQILGQKVEFLVSFYNNEISEKSEIFDDQFSVERPDGSNFTLKIRSTKLEDSAMYFCASRRTDQPQHFGDGTRLSIL.

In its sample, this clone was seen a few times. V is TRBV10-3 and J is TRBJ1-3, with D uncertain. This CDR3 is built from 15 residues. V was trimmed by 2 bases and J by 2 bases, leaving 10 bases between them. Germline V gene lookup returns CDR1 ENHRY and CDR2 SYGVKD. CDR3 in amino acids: CAISEGQVAGNTIYF. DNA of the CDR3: TGTGCCATCAGTGAGGGTCAGGTAGCTGGAAACACCATATATTTT.

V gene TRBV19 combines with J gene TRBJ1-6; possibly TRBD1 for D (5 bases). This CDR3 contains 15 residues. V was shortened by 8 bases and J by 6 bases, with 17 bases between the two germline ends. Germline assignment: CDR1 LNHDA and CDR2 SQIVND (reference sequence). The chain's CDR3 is CASQIKGIGNSPLHF. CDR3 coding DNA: TGTGCCAGTCAGATTAAGGGGATAGGTAATTCACCCCTCCACTTT. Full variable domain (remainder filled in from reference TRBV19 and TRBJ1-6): DGGITQSPKYLFRKEGQNVTLSCEQNLNHDAMYWYRQDPGQGLRLIYYSQIVNDFQKGDIAEGYSVSREKKESFPLTVTSAQKNPTAFYLCASQIKGIGNSPLHFGNGTRLTVT.

The CDR3 reads CASCRQGGNQPQHF. CDR3 coding DNA: TGTGCCAGTTGTAGACAGGGCGGCAATCAGCCCCAGCATTTT. This chain joins TRBV19 and TRBJ1-5; TRBD1 aligns across 7 bases. The CDR3 runs to 14 residues. Germline lookup yields CDR1 LNHDA and CDR2 SQIVND (reference sequence). V dropped 8 bases and J dropped 2; count of bases not matched to a gene: 6.

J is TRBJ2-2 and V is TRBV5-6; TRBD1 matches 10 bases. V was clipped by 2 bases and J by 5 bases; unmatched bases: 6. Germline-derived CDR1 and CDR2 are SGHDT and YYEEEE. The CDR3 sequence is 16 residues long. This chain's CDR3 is CASSFWTGGRTGELFF. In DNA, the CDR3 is TGTGCCAGCAGCTTTTGGACAGGGGGAAGAACCGGGGAGCTGTTTTTT.

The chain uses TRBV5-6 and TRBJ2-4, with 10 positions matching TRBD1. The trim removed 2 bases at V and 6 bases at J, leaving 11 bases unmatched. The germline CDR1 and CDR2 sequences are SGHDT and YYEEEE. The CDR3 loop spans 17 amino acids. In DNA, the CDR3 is TGTGCCAGCAGCTTCCTTGCCGGGACAGGGGTTGGAAACATTCAGTACTTC. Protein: CASSFLAGTGVGNIQYF.

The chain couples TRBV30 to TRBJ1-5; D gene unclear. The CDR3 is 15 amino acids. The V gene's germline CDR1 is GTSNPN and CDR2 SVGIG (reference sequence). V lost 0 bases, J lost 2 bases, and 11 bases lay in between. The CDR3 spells CAWSVLGEGNQPQHF. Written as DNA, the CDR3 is TGTGCCTGGAGTGTGTTGGGAGAAGGCAATCAGCCCCAGCATTTT.